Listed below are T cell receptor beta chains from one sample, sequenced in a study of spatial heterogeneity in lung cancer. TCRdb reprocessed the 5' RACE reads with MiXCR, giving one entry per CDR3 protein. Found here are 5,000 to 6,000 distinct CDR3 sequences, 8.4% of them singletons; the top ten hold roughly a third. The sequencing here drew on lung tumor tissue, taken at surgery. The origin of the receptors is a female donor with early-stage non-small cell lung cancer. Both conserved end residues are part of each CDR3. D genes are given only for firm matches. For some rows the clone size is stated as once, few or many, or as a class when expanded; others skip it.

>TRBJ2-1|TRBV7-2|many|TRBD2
TGTGCCAGCAGCTTAGAGGGGACTAGCGGGAGACCCAATGAGCAGTTCTTC
CASSLEGTSGRPNEQFF
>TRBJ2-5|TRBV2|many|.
TGTGCCAGCAGTGAAGCGGCTAGAAGGATGGGGAAAGAGACCCAGTACTTC
CASSEAARRMGKETQYF
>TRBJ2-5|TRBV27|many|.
TGTGCCAGCAGTTTAGAGACCCAGTACTTC
CASSLETQYF
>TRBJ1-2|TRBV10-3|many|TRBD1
TGTGCCATCAGTGACGGGACAGGGGAGGGCTACACCTTC
CAISDGTGEGYTF
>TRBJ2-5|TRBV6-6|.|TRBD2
TGTGCCAGCAGTTACGTAAGCGGGGGTCGAGAGACCCAGTACTTC
CASSYVSGGRETQYF
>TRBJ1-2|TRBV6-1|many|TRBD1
TGTGCCAGCAGTGAAGGGACAGGGGCTTCCTATGGCTACACCTTC
CASSEGTGASYGYTF
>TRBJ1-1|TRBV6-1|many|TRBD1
TGTGCCAGCAGTGACGGGACAGGGGAAGGAGCTTTCTTT
CASSDGTGEGAFF
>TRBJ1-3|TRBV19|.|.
TGTGCCAGTAGTATCAAAGGAACCAGGAGAAACACCATATATTTT
CASSIKGTRRNTIYF
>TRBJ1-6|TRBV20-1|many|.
TGCAGTGCTAGAGCCCTTTCAGGGAGCTCCTATAATTCACCCCTCCACTTT
CSARALSGSSYNSPLHF
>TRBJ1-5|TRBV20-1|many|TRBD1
TGCAGTGCTAGAGTAGAGACAGGGCATCAGCCCCAGCATTTT
CSARVETGHQPQHF
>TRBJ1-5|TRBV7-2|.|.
TGTGCCAGCAGCTTAGGGGGACGGAATAGCAATCAGCCCCAGCATTTT
CASSLGGRNSNQPQHF
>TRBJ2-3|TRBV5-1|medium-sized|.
TGCGCCAGCAGCTTTTGGGGGAGCGCGAGCACAGATACGCAGTATTTT
CASSFWGSASTDTQYF
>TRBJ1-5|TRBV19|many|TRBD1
TGTGCCAGTACTAGGGTCGGACAGGGAGGACAGCCCCAGCATTTT
CASTRVGQGGQPQHF
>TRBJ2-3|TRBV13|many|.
TGTGCCAGCAAAGATCGAGGGAGTACTGATACGCAGTATTTT
CASKDRGSTDTQYF
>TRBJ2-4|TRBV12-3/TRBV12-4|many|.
TGTGCCAGCACCCCAGACAGGGCCAAAAACATTCAGTACTTC
CASTPDRAKNIQYF
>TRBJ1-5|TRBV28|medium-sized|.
TGTGCCAGCAGTTTTGGGGCTGGCAATCAGCCCCAGCATTTT
CASSFGAGNQPQHF
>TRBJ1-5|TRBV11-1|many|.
TGTGCCAGCAGCCCAACATGGAATCAGCCCCAGCATTTT
CASSPTWNQPQHF
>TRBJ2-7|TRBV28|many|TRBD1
TGTGCCAGCACCCCCCTGGGACAGGGTTATGGCGAGCAGTACTTC
CASTPLGQGYGEQYF
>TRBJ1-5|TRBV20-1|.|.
TGCAGTGCTGGCAGGACCGAATCAATGTCCCAGCATTTT
CSAGRTESMSQHF
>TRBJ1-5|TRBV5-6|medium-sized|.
TGTGCCAGCAGCTTGGGGGGATTTGGCAATCAGCCCCAGCATTTT
CASSLGGFGNQPQHF
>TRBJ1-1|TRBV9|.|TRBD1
TGTGCCAGCAGCGTAAAAGCCACTCCGGACAGGGTCAACACTGAAGCTTTCTTT
CASSVKATPDRVNTEAFF
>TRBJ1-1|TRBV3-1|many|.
TGTGCCAGCAGCCAAGTGGAGAACACTGAAGCTTTCTTT
CASSQVENTEAFF
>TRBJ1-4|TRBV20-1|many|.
TGCAGTGCTAGAGGGGGGGGCCGGGAAAAACTGTTTTTT
CSARGGGREKLFF
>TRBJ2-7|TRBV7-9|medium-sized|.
TGTGCCAGCAGCTCCGGGACCTACGAGCAGTACTTC
CASSSGTYEQYF
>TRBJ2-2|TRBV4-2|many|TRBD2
TGTGCCAGCAGCCAACTAGCGGGGGCCGCGAACACCGGGGAGCTGTTTTTT
CASSQLAGAANTGELFF
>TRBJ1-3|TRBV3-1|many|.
TGTGCCAGCAGCCAAGGGATTCGTGGAAACACCATATATTTT
CASSQGIRGNTIYF
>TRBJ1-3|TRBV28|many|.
TGTGCCAGCCCCACGAGCTCTGGAAACACCATATATTTT
CASPTSSGNTIYF
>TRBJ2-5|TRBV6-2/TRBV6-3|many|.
TGTGCCAGCAGTTCCGCCGAGAAGACCCAGTACTTC
CASSSAEKTQYF
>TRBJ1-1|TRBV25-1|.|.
TGTGCCAGCAGCCTGGACCAGTACACTGAAGCTTTCTTT
CASSLDQYTEAFF
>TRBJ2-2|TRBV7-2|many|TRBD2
TGTGCCAGCAGCCCCGACGGGCTAGCGGGAGTAACCGGGGAGCTGTTTTTT
CASSPDGLAGVTGELFF
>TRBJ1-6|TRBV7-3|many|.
TGTGCCAGCAGCTTAACTGGGGGGGATTCACCCCTCCACTTT
CASSLTGGDSPLHF
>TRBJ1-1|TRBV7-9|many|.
TGTGCCAGCAGCTTAGCGGGGAGTGGCGTTTACACTGAAGCTTTCTTT
CASSLAGSGVYTEAFF
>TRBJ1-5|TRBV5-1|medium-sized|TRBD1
TGCGCCAGCAGCTTAATGACAGGGGATCAGCCCCAGCATTTT
CASSLMTGDQPQHF
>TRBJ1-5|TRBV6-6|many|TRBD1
TGTGCCAGCAGTAACCGGGACAGGGGGAATCAGCCCCAGCATTTT
CASSNRDRGNQPQHF
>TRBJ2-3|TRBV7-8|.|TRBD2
TGTGCCAGCGGATTGAAAGGGCCTAGCGGGGAGACAGATACGCAGTATTTT
CASGLKGPSGETDTQYF
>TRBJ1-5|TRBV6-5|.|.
TGTGCCAGCAGTTCAGTACCCAATCAGCCCCAGCATTTT
CASSSVPNQPQHF
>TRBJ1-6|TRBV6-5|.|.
TGTGCCAGCAGTTCCCCCGAGGGAGCGGGCTCACCCCTCCACTTT
CASSSPEGAGSPLHF
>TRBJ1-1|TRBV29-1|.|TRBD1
TGCAGCGCCGGACAGGGACTTCACGCTGAAGCTTTCTTT
CSAGQGLHAEAFF
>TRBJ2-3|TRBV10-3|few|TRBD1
TGTGCCATCAGTGAGCCTGACAGGGGGCGAGAAGATACGCAGTATTTT
CAISEPDRGREDTQYF
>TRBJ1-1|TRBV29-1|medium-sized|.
TGCAGCGGCGGTGGCACTGAAGCTTTCTTT
CSGGGTEAFF
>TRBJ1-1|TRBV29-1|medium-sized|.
TGCAGCGTTGAGAACTACCCCGATGAAGCTTTCTTT
CSVENYPDEAFF
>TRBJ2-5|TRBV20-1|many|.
TGCAGTGCTAGAAAGAACAGGGAAAAAGAGACCCAGTACTTC
CSARKNREKETQYF
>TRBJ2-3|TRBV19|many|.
TGTGCCACCGGTGTGGGCGGGGTTGCAGATACGCAGTATTTT
CATGVGGVADTQYF
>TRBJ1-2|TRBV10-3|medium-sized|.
TGTGCCATCAGTGCAGGCCGGTTTGGCTACACCTTC
CAISAGRFGYTF
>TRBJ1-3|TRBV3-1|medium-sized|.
TGTGCCAGCAGCCAAGATACTACAACTACTGGAAACACCATATATTTT
CASSQDTTTTGNTIYF
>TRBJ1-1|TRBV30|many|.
TGTGCCTGGAGGACCCGACAGGTCTCCACTGAAGCTTTCTTT
CAWRTRQVSTEAFF
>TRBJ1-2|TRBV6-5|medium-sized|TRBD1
TGTGCCAGCAGTTATACGCAGGGGGACTATGGCTACACCTTC
CASSYTQGDYGYTF